The next 30 T cell receptor beta chains were all read from a single sample in a study of OX40 agonist ivuxolimab in advanced cancers. The protocol was immunoSEQ multiplex PCR, while the TCRdb copy is restricted to in-frame clones and leaves out a portion. The sample yields more than 55,000 clones, about 90% seen once. The sequenced sample was CD4+ or CD8+ T cells sorted from blood, obtained in a trial of the OX40 agonist ivuxolimab. These receptors all stem from an adult with an advanced solid tumor such as melanoma, head and neck, liver or kidney cancer.

The gene calls are TRBV7-2 and TRBJ2-2; 7 bases match TRBD2. The CDR3 loop spans 14 amino acids. V was pared by 5 bases and J by 2 bases, with 2 bases of the junction left unmatched. Germline CDR1 is SGHTA and CDR2 is FQGNSA. CDR3 nucleotide sequence: TGTGCCAGCAGCGGGGGGGTTAACACCGGGGAGCTGTTTTTT. Translating it yields CASSGGVNTGELFF.

V is TRBV5-1 and J is TRBJ2-7, with D maybe TRBD1 (6 bases). Germline V CDR1 and CDR2: SGHRS, YFSETQ. Trimming pared 0 bases from V and 2 bases from J, leaving 12 bases between. CDR3 size: 15 residues. The DNA of the CDR3 is TGCGCCAGCAGCTTGGTTGCAGGGGCCGCCTACGAGCAGTACTTC. Translating it yields CASSLVAGAAYEQYF.

This clone was observed once. This chain links TRBV28 with TRBJ1-2; TRBD1 agrees at 8 bases. The CDR3 is 13 amino acids. The J segment lost 8 bases and the V segment lost 2 bases, leaving 4 bases of the junction unmatched. Germline values: CDR1 MDHEN, CDR2 SYDVKM. This chain's CDR3 is CASSLGQGGGYTF. CDR3 DNA: TGTGCCAGCAGTTTAGGACAGGGAGGGGGCTACACCTTC.

The gene calls are TRBV25-1 and TRBJ1-5; D gene ambiguous. The CDR3 contains 14 residues. The V end lost 6 bases, the J end lost 0 bases, and 9 bases lay between the germline ends. Germline CDR1 MGHDK, CDR2 SYGVNS. The CDR3 protein is CASSYLASNQPQHF. The CDR3 region has the DNA TGTGCCAGCAGCTACTTGGCTAGCAATCAGCCCCAGCATTTT.

The genes are TRBV7-9 and TRBJ2-5; TRBD2 might be the D (5 bases). The germline V gene encodes CDR1 SEHNR and CDR2 FQNEAQ (reference sequence). The CDR3 length is 13 residues. Trimming pared 2 bases from V and 5 bases from J, leaving 9 bases between. The CDR3 nucleotides read TGTGCCAGCAGCTTATTAGGCGGGGAGACCCAGTACTTC. This encodes CASSLLGGETQYF.

The CDR3 sequence is CASSVGRGSYEQYF. The CDR3 DNA reads as TGCGCCAGCAGTGTCGGGAGAGGTTCCTACGAGCAGTACTTC. This chain links TRBV5-1 with TRBJ2-5; TRBD2 might be the D (6 bases). The DNA end lines up better with TRBJ2-7; the J call may be wrong. The CDR3 runs to 14 residues. The germline V gene encodes CDR1 SGHRS and CDR2 YFSETQ.

This clone was seen only a few times. This chain links TRBV7-2 with TRBJ2-7, with D tentatively TRBD1 (6 bases). CDR1 and CDR2 (germline): SGHTA, FQGNSA. V dropped 5 bases and J dropped 10 bases, with 12 bases sitting between them. The CDR3 consists of 11 residues. The CDR3 protein is CASSIRQAQYF. DNA of the CDR3: TGTGCCAGCAGCATCAGACAGGCCCAGTACTTC.

J is TRBJ2-2 and V is TRBV4-2, with a tentative D call TRBD1 (6 bases). Trimming pared 2 bases from V and 7 bases from J, leaving 14 bases between. CDR1 and CDR2 from the germline V gene are LGHNA and YNFKEQ. The CDR3 has 15 residues. DNA for the CDR3: TGTGCCAGCAGCCAAAGGTCAGGGGTAGGCGGGGAGCTGTTTTTT. It yields the protein CASSQRSGVGGELFF.

The gene calls are TRBV5-1 and TRBJ1-2, with TRBD1 as a possible D gene (6 bases). The CDR3 covers 14 residues. CDR1 is SGHRS, CDR2 YFSETQ, per germline. V was trimmed by 3 bases and J by 2 bases, leaving 11 bases between them. CDR3 DNA: TGCGCCAGCAGCTACATTACAGGGAACTATGGCTACACCTTC. Translation: CASSYITGNYGYTF.

The chain carries TRBV15 and TRBJ2-7, with TRBD1 as a possible D gene (5 bases). Germline values: CDR1 LNHNV, CDR2 YYDKDF (reference sequence). This CDR3 is built from 15 residues. Deletions cut 1 base from V and 4 bases from J, with 14 bases between. The CDR3 is CATSRVLGVEYEQYF. The CDR3 DNA follows: TGTGCCACCAGCAGAGTATTAGGGGTTGAGTACGAGCAGTACTTC.

The chain couples TRBV9 to TRBJ1-1, with 7 bases identical to TRBD1. V was clipped by 3 bases and J by 3 bases; unmatched bases: 8. Germline CDR1 SGDLS, CDR2 YYNGEE. The CDR3 spans 15 residues. CDR3: CASSAYSGQYTEAFF. The CDR3 nucleotides are TGTGCCAGCAGCGCCTACTCGGGACAGTACACTGAAGCTTTCTTT.

This clone is a singleton in its sample. The chain has TRBV5-4 and TRBJ1-1, with 8 bases matching TRBD1. Unmatched junction bases numbered 11, after V lost 0 bases and J lost 7 bases. The CDR3 extends over 16 amino acids. CDR1 is SGHNT, CDR2 YYREEE, per germline (reference sequence). Here the CDR3 reads CASSLGQYGQGREAFF. The CDR3 bases are TGTGCCAGCAGCTTGGGACAATATGGACAGGGACGTGAAGCTTTCTTT.

The chain is built from TRBV6-5 and TRBJ2-1; D could derive from TRBD1 or TRBD2 (6 bases each). Germline V gene data show CDR1 as MNHEY and CDR2 as SVGAGI. The V and J ends lost 3 bases and 8 bases respectively, with 14 bases between them. The CDR3 has 14 residues. In DNA, the CDR3 is TGTGCCAGCAGTTATCGGGGGCAGGGCCATGAGCAGTTCTTC. This encodes CASSYRGQGHEQFF.

CDR3 in DNA: TGTGCCAGCAGTTTGGACAATGAGCAGTTCTTC. Encoded protein: CASSLDNEQFF. The rearrangement links TRBV9 to TRBJ2-1; D is undetermined. Trimming left V 5 bases short and J 5 bases short, with 5 bases between. This CDR3 is built from 11 residues. From germline, CDR1 is SGDLS and CDR2 YYNGEE.

The chain joins TRBV5-4 to TRBJ2-5, with 12 bases lining up with TRBD2. The length of the CDR3 is 16 residues. After removal of 2 bases from V and 5 bases from J, the junction contained 7 bases not matched to a gene. Germline values: CDR1 SGHNT, CDR2 YYREEE (reference sequence). CDR3 in amino acids: CASSFASGRALETQYF. The CDR3 DNA reads TGTGCCAGCAGCTTTGCTAGCGGGAGGGCCTTGGAGACCCAGTACTTC.

This clone is medium-sized within its sample. Germline is not matched at one junction end, which may reflect a read error. The sample has other DNA sequences that encode this CDR3 too. The rearrangement links TRBV7-6 to TRBJ1-1, with 8 nucleotides matching TRBD1. This CDR3 comprises 13 residues. Germline values: CDR1 SGHVS, CDR2 FNYEAQ. CDR3 sequence (DNA): TGTGCTAGCAGTTTGGACAGGGAGGCTGAAGCTTTCTTT. Translated: CASSLDREAEAFF.

V usage is TRBV4-3 and J usage is TRBJ2-3, with TRBD2 matching over 7 bases. The CDR3 is made up of 15 amino acids. V gave up 2 bases and J gave up 5 bases; unmatched junction bases: 7. CDR1 LGHNA and CDR2 YSLEER come from the germline V gene. This CDR3 reads CASSQFRAGEDTQYF. The CDR3 DNA follows: TGCGCCAGCAGCCAATTCCGGGCGGGAGAAGATACGCAGTATTTT.

V usage is TRBV28 and J usage is TRBJ1-1; tentatively, D is TRBD1 (5 bases). Germline V gene sequence: CDR1 MDHEN, CDR2 SYDVKM. CDR3 size: 14 residues. V was shortened by 5 bases and J by 7 bases, with 17 bases between the two germline ends. In DNA, the CDR3 is TGTGCCAGCAGTACCCCTGGGGCGCTCCATGAAGCTTTCTTT. Translating gives CASSTPGALHEAFF.

The chain employs TRBV6-6 and TRBJ2-1; no firm D call. Germline V CDR1 and CDR2: MNHNY, SVGAGI (reference sequence). The CDR3 runs to 12 residues. V lost 4 bases and J 6 bases, leaving 7 bases between the germline ends. The CDR3 region is CASSLGFNEQFF. For the CDR3, the DNA is TGTGCCAGCAGTTTAGGATTCAATGAGCAGTTCTTC.

This clone was seen just once. The V gene is TRBV18, the J gene TRBJ2-4, with D perhaps TRBD1 or TRBD2 (6 bases each). The CDR3 consists of 16 residues. In germline, CDR1 is KGHSH, CDR2 LQKENI. Trimming took 0 bases from V and 1 from J, leaving 10 bases between them. In DNA, the CDR3 is TGTGCCAGCTCACCACCGGGGGGCATTGCCAAAAACATTCAGTACTTC. This codes for CASSPPGGIAKNIQYF.

This clone has a handful of counts. The chain links TRBV20-1 to TRBJ1-1; D remains ambiguous. The CDR3 sequence is 11 residues long. Trimming pared 6 bases from V and 5 bases from J, leaving 10 bases between. CDR1 is DFQATT, CDR2 SNEGSKA, per germline (reference sequence). The CDR3 nucleotides are TGCAGTGCCAGCGACCGAACTGAAGCTTTCTTT. It translates to CSASDRTEAFF.

V is TRBV27 and J is TRBJ2-7, with TRBD1 matching over 10 bases. Looked up from germline, CDR1 is MNHEY and CDR2 is SMNVEV (reference sequence). Trimming at V came to 4 bases and at J to 4 bases, leaving 16 bases not matched to a gene. The CDR3 is 18 residues long. Here the CDR3 DNA reads TGTGCCAGCAGTTCAACTAACACCGGGACAGGGGTAAGATACGAGCAGTACTTC. This sequence encodes CASSSTNTGTGVRYEQYF.

The CDR3 is CASSGGSLAKNIQYF. The DNA for the CDR3 is TGCGCCAGCAGCGGGGGAAGCCTAGCCAAAAACATTCAGTACTTC. The rearrangement joins TRBV4-3 to TRBJ2-4; the D call may be TRBD1 or TRBD2 (5 bases each). Trimming stripped 5 bases from V and 0 bases from J, with 11 bases between. The CDR3 is made up of 15 amino acids. Per germline, CDR1 LGHNA and CDR2 YSLEER.

The chain combines TRBV28 with TRBJ2-5; 9 nucleotides line up with TRBD2. Germline CDR1 MDHEN, CDR2 SYDVKM. CDR3 length equals 14 residues. V shed 6 bases, J shed 5 bases, and the junction held 7 bases outside the gene matches. The CDR3 protein is CASSTLAGLETQYF. DNA of the CDR3: TGTGCCAGCAGCACACTAGCGGGTTTGGAGACCCAGTACTTC.

This sequence joins TRBV5-1 and TRBJ2-2; D possibly corresponds to TRBD2 (6 bases). CDR3 length: 16 residues. V lost 4 bases to trimming and J lost 4 bases, with 17 bases between them. Germline CDR1 reads SGHRS; CDR2 reads YFSETQ. The CDR3 is CASSITGDRPTGELFF. The DNA of the CDR3 is TGCGCCAGCAGCATTACGGGAGATCGCCCCACCGGGGAGCTGTTTTTT.

This clone was detected a few times. This chain connects TRBV10-3 to TRBJ1-5; D possibly corresponds to TRBD1 (6 bases). Between the trimmed V and J ends, which lost 5 bases and 1 base, there was a span of 9 bases. Germline loops: CDR1 ENHRY, CDR2 SYGVKD. CDR3 length equals 14 residues. Here the CDR3 DNA reads TGTGCCATCAGTCGACAGGACAGCAATCAGCCCCAGCATTTT. Translating gives CAISRQDSNQPQHF.

The chain's CDR3 is CASSLIRETEAFF. CDR3 coding DNA: TGTGCCAGCAGCTTAATCAGGGAAACTGAAGCTTTCTTT. This rearrangement joins TRBV7-3 to TRBJ1-1; tentatively, D is TRBD1 (5 bases). Between the trimmed V and J ends, which lost 1 base and 5 bases, there was a span of 8 bases. Germline V gives CDR1 SGHTA, CDR2 FQGTGA. This CDR3 comprises 13 residues.

The V and J genes are TRBV14 and TRBJ1-1; 8 bases fit TRBD1. Germline V gene lookup returns CDR1 SGHDN and CDR2 FVKESK. V trimming: 5 bases; J trimming: 5 bases; junction bases outside the gene matches: 7. The length of the CDR3 is 14 residues. The CDR3 sequence: CASSGQGDGTEAFF. As DNA, the CDR3 is TGTGCCAGCAGCGGACAGGGCGATGGAACTGAAGCTTTCTTT.

This chain joins TRBV7-9 and TRBJ2-3, with a weak D call TRBD2 (6 bases). This CDR3 is 14 amino acids long. Germline V gene sequence: CDR1 SEHNR, CDR2 FQNEAQ (reference sequence). Trimming took 11 bases from V and 2 from J, leaving 17 bases between them. CDR3 sequence reads: CAGKTSPSTDTQYF. In DNA form, the CDR3 reads TGTGCCGGCAAAACTAGCCCTTCCACAGATACGCAGTATTTT.

J is TRBJ2-1 and V is TRBV11-2; 9 nucleotides line up with TRBD2. Per the germline V gene, CDR1 is SGHAT and CDR2 is FQNNGV. With 2 bases clipped from V and 6 bases from J, the junction kept 5 bases outside the gene matches. The CDR3 has 15 residues. CDR3 residues: CASSLSSGSSNEQFF. CDR3 nucleotides: TGTGCCAGCAGCTTAAGTAGCGGGAGCTCCAATGAGCAGTTCTTC.